This is a list of T cell receptor beta chains from one sample in a study of blood T cell repertoires in COVID-19. Clones were read by immunoSEQ multiplex PCR, and TCRdb kept only the in-frame ones, dropping some. The data show roughly 200,000 clones, more than 80% seen once. Source material: PBMCs or T cells enriched from blood (not recorded which). The receptor source for this set is a young man who had recovered from COVID-19. Both conserved end residues are part of each CDR3. D genes are given only for firm matches. The listing skips clone size in some rows; elsewhere it reads once, few, many or a size class.

J | V | length | size | D | CDR3 | DNA
TRBJ1-1 | TRBV6-5 | 13 | . | . | CASSQTDTREAFF | TGTGCCAGCAGTCAGACAGACACGCGCGAGGCTTTCTTT
TRBJ2-7 | TRBV27 | 14 | . | TRBD1 | CASSSDRALGEQYF | TGTGCCAGCAGTTCTGACAGGGCCTTAGGAGAACAGTACTTC
TRBJ2-7 | TRBV11-2 | 11 | once | . | CASSLSLEQYF | TGTGCCAGCAGCTTAAGTCTAGAGCAGTACTTC
TRBJ2-3 | TRBV9 | 16 | . | . | CASSAGQSLLTDTQYF | TGTGCCAGCAGCGCAGGACAGTCTCTCCTCACAGATACGCAGTATTTT
TRBJ1-1 | TRBV28 | 12 | . | . | CASSSGVTEAFF | TGTGCCAGCAGTTCAGGGGTCACTGAAGCTTTCTTT
TRBJ1-5 | TRBV7-9 | 16 | once | TRBD1 | CASSLGTGDSNQPQHF | TGTGCCAGCAGCTTAGGTACAGGGGATAGCAATCAGCCCCAGCATTTT
TRBJ2-5 | TRBV25-1 | 13 | . | . | CASSVGGSETQYF | TGTGCCAGCAGTGTTGGGGGGTCGGAGACCCAGTACTTC
TRBJ2-3 | TRBV10-1 | 15 | . | TRBD2 | CASSEILAGADTQYF | TGCGCCAGCAGTGAAATACTAGCGGGAGCGGATACGCAGTATTTT
TRBJ2-7 | TRBV30 | 16 | . | TRBD1 | CAWSVSGTGGSGEQYF | TGTGCCTGGAGTGTTTCGGGGACAGGGGGCTCCGGTGAGCAGTACTTC
TRBJ2-3 | TRBV5-1 | 15 | . | . | CASRSGAVGTDTQYF | TGCGCCAGCAGGTCCGGAGCGGTCGGCACAGATACGCAGTATTTT
TRBJ2-7 | TRBV5-1 | 16 | once | . | CASSTYTTGPTYEQYF | TGCGCCAGCAGCACCTATACAACGGGTCCCACCTACGAGCAGTACTTC
TRBJ2-1 | TRBV30 | 16 | once | TRBD2 | CAWSVPSGGAYNEQFF | TGTGCCTGGAGTGTACCCAGCGGGGGGGCCTACAATGAGCAGTTCTTC
TRBJ2-5 | TRBV6-4 | 15 | . | TRBD2 | CASSKTSGGQETQYF | TGTGCCAGCAGTAAGACTAGCGGGGGGCAAGAGACCCAGTACTTC
TRBJ2-7 | TRBV7-9 | 13 | . | . | CASRLGTTYEQYF | TGTGCCAGCAGATTAGGGACAACTTACGAGCAGTACTTC